This T cell receptor beta chain was captured by sequencing in a study of beta chain features in type 1 diabetes. Study observations and caveats: Diminished insertions and augmented deletions at VDJ junctions characterized type 1 diabetes patients. The study left unresolved whether HLA type influences TCRB rearrangement.

This clone was counted a few times. Its antigen remains unknown. CDR1 is SGHTA and CDR2 is FQGTGA in the germline V gene. The CDR3 runs 17 residues. The trim removed 5 bases at V and 5 bases at J, leaving 16 bases unmatched. TCRB transcripts that were expressed got sequenced, as all of the isolated RNA had been reverse transcribed. The table came from immunoSEQ multiplex PCR; TCRdb's copy has only in-frame clones and leaves some out. The table shows a few hundred thousand clones, with 11% occurring only once. Sorting that relied on CD45RO/CCR7/CD25/CD127/CD95/CD27 yielded CD4+ naive, central memory, regulatory and stem cell-like memory cells. The authors obtained over 98% purity in all sorted populations.

The receptor's source is a woman in her 30s in good health. V gene TRBV7-3 combines with J gene TRBJ2-3; 7 nucleotides match TRBD2. Sequencing was done on a sample of naive CD4+ T cells from blood. Here the CDR3 DNA reads TGTGCCAGCAGCCCCCTGGCGGGAGCCCCCTTAAGAGATACGCAGTATTTT. Translation gives CASSPLAGAPLRDTQYF. Full variable domain (rest looked up from reference TRBV7-3 and TRBJ2-3): GAGVSQTPSNKVTEKGKYVELRCDPISGHTALYWYRQSLGQGPEFLIYFQGTGAADDSGLPNDRFFAVRPEGSVSTLKIQRTERGDSAVYLCASSPLAGAPLRDTQYFGPGTRLTVL.